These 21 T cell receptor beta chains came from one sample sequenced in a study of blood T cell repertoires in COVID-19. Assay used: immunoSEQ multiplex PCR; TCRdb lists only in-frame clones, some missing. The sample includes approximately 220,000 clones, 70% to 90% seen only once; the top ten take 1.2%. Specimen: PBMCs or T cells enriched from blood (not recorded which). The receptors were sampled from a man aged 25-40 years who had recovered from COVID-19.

The CDR3 nucleotides are TGTGCCAGCAGCGATAGGGGAGGGATAGTTAACTATGGCTACACCTTC. Protein product: CASSDRGGIVNYGYTF. The gene calls are TRBV9 and TRBJ1-2; D is possibly TRBD1 (5 bases). This CDR3 region has 16 residues. Looked up from germline, CDR1 is SGDLS and CDR2 is YYNGEE. Between the trimmed V and J ends, which lost 3 bases and 1 base, there was a span of 16 bases.

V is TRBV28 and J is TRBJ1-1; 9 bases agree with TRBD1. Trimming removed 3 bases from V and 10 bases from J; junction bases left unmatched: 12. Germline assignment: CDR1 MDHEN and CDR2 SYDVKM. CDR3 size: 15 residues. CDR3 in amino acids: CASSLAPGQGLVAFF. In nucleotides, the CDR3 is TGTGCCAGCAGTTTGGCTCCGGGACAGGGATTGGTAGCTTTCTTT. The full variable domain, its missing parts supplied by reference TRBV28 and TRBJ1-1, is DVKVTQSSRYLVKRTGEKVFLECVQDMDHENMFWYRQDPGLGLRLIYFSYDVKMKEKGDIPEGYSVSREKKERFSLILESASTNQTSMYLCASSLAPGQGLVAFFGQGTRLTVV.

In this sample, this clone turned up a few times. The CDR3 protein is CASSPQNTEAFF. The CDR3 region has the DNA TGTGCCAGCAGCCCCCAGAACACTGAAGCTTTCTTT. The J gene is TRBJ1-1, the V gene TRBV13, with D unresolved. This CDR3 contains 12 residues. Germline-derived CDR1 and CDR2 are PRHDT and FYEKMQ (reference sequence). Trimming stripped 5 bases from V and 1 base from J, with 5 bases between. Combining the CDR3 with reference TRBV13 and TRBJ1-1 gives the whole variable domain AAGVIQSPRHLIKEKRETATLKCYPIPRHDTVYWYQQGPGQDPQFLISFYEKMQSDKGSIPDRFSAQQFSDYHSELNMSSLELGDSALYFCASSPQNTEAFFGQGTRLTVV.

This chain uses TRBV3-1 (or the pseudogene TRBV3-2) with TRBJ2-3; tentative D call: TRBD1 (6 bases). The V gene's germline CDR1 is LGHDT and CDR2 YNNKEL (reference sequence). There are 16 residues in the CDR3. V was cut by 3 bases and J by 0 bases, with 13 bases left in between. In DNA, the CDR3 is TGTGCCAGCAGCCACCGCCCCAGGGGTAGCACAGATACGCAGTATTTT. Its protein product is CASSHRPRGSTDTQYF.

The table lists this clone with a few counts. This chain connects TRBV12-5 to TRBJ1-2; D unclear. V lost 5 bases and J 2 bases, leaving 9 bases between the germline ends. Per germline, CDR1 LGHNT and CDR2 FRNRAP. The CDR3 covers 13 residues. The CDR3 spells CASGGEMNYGYTF. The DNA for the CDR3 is TGTGCTAGTGGTGGGGAGATGAACTATGGCTACACCTTC.

The CDR3 nucleotides are TGTGCCAGCTGTCCGGGACAGATACAAGAGACCCAGTACTTC. Residues: CASCPGQIQETQYF. V usage is TRBV2 and J usage is TRBJ2-5; 7 bases are a match to TRBD1. The length of the CDR3 is 14 residues. V shed 8 bases and J 2 bases; nucleotides not matched to a gene: 8. Germline CDR1 SNHLY, CDR2 FYNNEI. Full variable domain (outside the CDR3, taken from reference TRBV2 and TRBJ2-5): EPEVTQTPSHQVTQMGQEVILRCVPISNHLYFYWYRQILGQKVEFLVSFYNNEISEKSEIFDDQFSVERPDGSNFTLKIRSTKLEDSAMYFCASCPGQIQETQYFGPGTRLLVL.

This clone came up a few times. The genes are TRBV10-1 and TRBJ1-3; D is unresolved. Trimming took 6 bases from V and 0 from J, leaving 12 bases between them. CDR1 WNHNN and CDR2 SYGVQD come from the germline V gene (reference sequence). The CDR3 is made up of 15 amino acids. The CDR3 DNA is TGCGCCAGCAGAGCTGGACTGTCCTCTGGAAACACCATATATTTT. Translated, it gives CASRAGLSSGNTIYF.

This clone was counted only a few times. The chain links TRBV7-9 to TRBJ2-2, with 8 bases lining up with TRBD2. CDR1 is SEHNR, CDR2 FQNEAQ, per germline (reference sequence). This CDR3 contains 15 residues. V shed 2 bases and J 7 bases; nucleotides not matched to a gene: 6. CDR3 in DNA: TGTGCCAGCAGCTTAAGAGCGGGGGTGAGCGGGGAGCTGTTTTTT. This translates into CASSLRAGVSGELFF.

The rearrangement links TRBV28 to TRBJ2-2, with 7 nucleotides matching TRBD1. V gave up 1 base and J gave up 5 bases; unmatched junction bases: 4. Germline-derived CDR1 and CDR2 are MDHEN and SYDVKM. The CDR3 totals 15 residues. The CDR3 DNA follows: TGTGCCAGCAGTTTATTCAGGGGGTCTACCGGGGAGCTGTTTTTT. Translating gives CASSLFRGSTGELFF.

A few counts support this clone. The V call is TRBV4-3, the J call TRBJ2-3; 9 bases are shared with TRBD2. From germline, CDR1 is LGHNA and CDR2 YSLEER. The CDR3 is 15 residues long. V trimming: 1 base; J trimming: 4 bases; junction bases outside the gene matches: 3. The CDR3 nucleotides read TGCGCCAGCAGCCAAGTAGCGGGAGTACCAGATACGCAGTATTTT. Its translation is CASSQVAGVPDTQYF.

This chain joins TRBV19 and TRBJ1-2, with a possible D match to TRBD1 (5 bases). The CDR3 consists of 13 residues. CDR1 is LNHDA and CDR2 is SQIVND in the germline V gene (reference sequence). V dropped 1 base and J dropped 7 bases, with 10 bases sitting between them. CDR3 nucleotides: TGTGCCAGTAGTATAGCCGGGGGTGGTGGCTACACCTTC. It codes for CASSIAGGGGYTF.

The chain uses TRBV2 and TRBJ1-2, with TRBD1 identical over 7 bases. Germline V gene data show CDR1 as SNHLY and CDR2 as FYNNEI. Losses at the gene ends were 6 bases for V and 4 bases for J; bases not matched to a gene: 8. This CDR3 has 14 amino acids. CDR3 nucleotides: TGTGCCAGCAGGTTCGGGACAGCCACCTATGGCTACACCTTC. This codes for CASRFGTATYGYTF.

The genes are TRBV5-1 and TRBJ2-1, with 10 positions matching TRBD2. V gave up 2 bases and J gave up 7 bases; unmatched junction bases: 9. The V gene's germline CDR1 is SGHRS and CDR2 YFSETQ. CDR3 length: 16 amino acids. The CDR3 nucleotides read TGCGCCAGCAGCTTAATCATAGCGGGAGGTGGGAATGAGCAGTTCTTC. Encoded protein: CASSLIIAGGGNEQFF.

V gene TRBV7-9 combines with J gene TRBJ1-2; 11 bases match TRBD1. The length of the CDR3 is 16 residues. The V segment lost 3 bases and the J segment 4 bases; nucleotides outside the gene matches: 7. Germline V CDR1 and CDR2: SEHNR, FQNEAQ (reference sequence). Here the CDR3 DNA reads TGTGCCAGCAGCTTCCCCGGGACAGGGGGAGGCTATGGCTACACCTTC. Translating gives CASSFPGTGGGYGYTF.

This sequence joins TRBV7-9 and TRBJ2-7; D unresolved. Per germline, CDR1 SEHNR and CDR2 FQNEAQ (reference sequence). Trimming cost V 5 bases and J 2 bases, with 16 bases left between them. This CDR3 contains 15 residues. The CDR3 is CASSPSAMITYEQYF. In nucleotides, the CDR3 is TGTGCCAGCAGCCCAAGCGCGATGATAACCTACGAGCAGTACTTC.

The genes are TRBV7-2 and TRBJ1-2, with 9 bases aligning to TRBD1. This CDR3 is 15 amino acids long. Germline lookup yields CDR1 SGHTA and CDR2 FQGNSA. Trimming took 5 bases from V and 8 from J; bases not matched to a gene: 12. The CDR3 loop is CASSREPGQGLGYTF. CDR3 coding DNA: TGTGCCAGCAGCAGAGAGCCGGGACAGGGACTGGGCTACACCTTC.

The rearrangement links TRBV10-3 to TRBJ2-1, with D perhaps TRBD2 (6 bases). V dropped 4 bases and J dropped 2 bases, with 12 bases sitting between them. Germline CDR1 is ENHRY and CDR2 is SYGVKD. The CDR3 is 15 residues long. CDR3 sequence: CAISGRTITYNEQFF. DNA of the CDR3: TGTGCCATCAGTGGAAGGACTATAACCTACAATGAGCAGTTCTTC.

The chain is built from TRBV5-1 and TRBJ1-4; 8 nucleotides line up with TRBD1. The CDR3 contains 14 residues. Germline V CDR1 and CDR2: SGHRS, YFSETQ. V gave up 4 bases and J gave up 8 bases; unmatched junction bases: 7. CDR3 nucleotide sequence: TGCGCCAGCAGCCTAGGACAGGGTCGAGAAAAACTGTTTTTT. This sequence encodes CASSLGQGREKLFF.

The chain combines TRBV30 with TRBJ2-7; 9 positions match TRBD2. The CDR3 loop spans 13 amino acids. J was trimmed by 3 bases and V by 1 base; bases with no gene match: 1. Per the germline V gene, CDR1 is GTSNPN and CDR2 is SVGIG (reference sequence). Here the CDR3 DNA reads TGTGCCTGGAGTGGACTAGCGGTCTACGAGCAGTACTTC. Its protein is CAWSGLAVYEQYF.

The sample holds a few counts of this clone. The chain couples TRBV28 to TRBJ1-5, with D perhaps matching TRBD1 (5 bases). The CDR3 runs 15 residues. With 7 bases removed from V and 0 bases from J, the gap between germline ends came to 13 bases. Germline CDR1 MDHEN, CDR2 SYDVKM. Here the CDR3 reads CASTLYRNSNQPQHF. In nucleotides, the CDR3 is TGTGCCAGCACTCTATACAGGAATAGCAATCAGCCCCAGCATTTT.

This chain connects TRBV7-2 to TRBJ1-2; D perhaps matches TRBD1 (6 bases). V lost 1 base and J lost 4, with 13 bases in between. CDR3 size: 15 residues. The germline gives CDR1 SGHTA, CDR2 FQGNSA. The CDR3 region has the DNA TGTGCCAGCAGCTTAGGATCAGGGGAAGGCTATGGCTACACCTTC. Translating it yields CASSLGSGEGYGYTF.